The sequence of this TCR beta chain was determined in a study of T cell changes during pregnancy in multiple sclerosis. This clone was seen a single time. CDR3 length: 14 residues. V was cut by 6 bases and J by 7 bases, with 16 bases left in between. In germline, CDR1 is MNHEY, CDR2 SVGAGI. Here immunoSEQ multiplex PCR was the method, and the copy in TCRdb shows in-frame clones only, minus some. The table lists under 95,000 clones, 80% to 95% of them singletons. The chain has TRBV6-5 and TRBJ2-1, with D perhaps matching TRBD1 (5 bases). Sequenced material: peripheral blood, taken in the second trimester of pregnancy. The source of this sequence is a female donor with multiple sclerosis, enrolled in a pregnancy study. CDR3 sequence reads: CASSRAGLLNEQFF. The CDR3 DNA is TGTGCCAGCAGCCGCGCAGGGTTACTGAATGAGCAGTTCTTC.